The clone carrying this T cell receptor (beta chain) was found a few times. Its antigen remains unidentified. This sample stems from a study of naive and memory T cell subsets. The CDR3 spans 13 residues. Study findings and constraints: Gini index rose across naive, CM, EM and EMRA in CD4 and CD8.

Both TRBC1 and TRBC2 were covered by a beta constant-region primer of two equimolar oligonucleotides. One entry per CDR3 protein results from TCRdb running MiXCR on the UMI-ligation and nested PCR reads. The top ten clones hold 0.14% to 0.15% of a sample with approximately 140,000 distinct CDR3 sequences, approximately 17% of them seen once. Cells stained for CD3, CD4, CD8, CD45RA and CD27 were sorted into four subsets. Sequenced: naive CD4+ T cells from blood. This clonotype originated in a human donor in good health. The chain has TRBV21-1 and TRBJ2-4; the DNA was not compared with TRBD1, the D call given in the table. TRBV21-1 is a pseudogene locus. The CDR3 bases are TGTGCCAGCAAACGGACGGGAAAAAACATTCAGTACTTC. It yields the protein CASKRTGKNIQYF.